The table lists the clone carrying this T cell receptor beta chain with a few counts. The V and J ends lost 3 bases and 4 bases, in that order; junction bases with no gene match: 8. Germline lookup yields CDR1 LGHNT and CDR2 FRNRAP. This CDR3 is built from 17 residues. The record originates from a study of blood T cell repertoires in COVID-19. Profiling relied on immunoSEQ multiplex PCR, and the TCRdb table lists in-frame clones only, not all of them. The data hold about 260,000 clones, with approximately 80% observed a single time. The genes are TRBV12-5 and TRBJ2-1, with TRBD2 matching over 11 bases. The source is a human donor in a cohort sampled during active COVID-19. Sequences were obtained from peripheral blood. CDR3 in DNA: TGTGCTAGTGGTTTCAGTCTTAGGACTAGCGGGTACAATGAGCAGTTCTTC. This gives the protein CASGFSLRTSGYNEQFF.